The 27 T cell receptor beta chains in this list originate from one sample, sequenced in a study of blood T cell repertoires in COVID-19. TCRdb's copy holds only in-frame clones and misses some; the assay was immunoSEQ multiplex PCR. The sample includes 90,000 to 100,000 clones, 70% to 90% of them seen just once. The sequencing sample was made of peripheral blood. These receptors all come from a man aged 50-60 years with COVID-19, enrolled during active disease.

The V and J genes are TRBV7-2 and TRBJ1-2; D call uncertain. The V gene's germline CDR1 is SGHTA and CDR2 FQGNSA. This CDR3 spans 12 amino acids. V dropped 10 bases and J dropped 2 bases, with 11 bases sitting between them. The CDR3 loop is CAKSYRNYGYTF. In nucleotides, the CDR3 is TGTGCCAAGAGCTACAGAAACTATGGCTACACCTTC.

In this sample, this clone turned up once. The chain joins TRBV13 to TRBJ1-4; D ambiguous. The germline V and J ends were trimmed by 0 bases and 7 bases, with 9 bases remaining between them. The germline CDR1 and CDR2 sequences are PRHDT and FYEKMQ (reference sequence). This CDR3 is built from 14 residues. The CDR3 nucleotides read TGTGCCAGCAGCTTAGGCCGTATTAGTGAAAAACTGTTTTTT. Protein sequence: CASSLGRISEKLFF.

The chain combines TRBV9 with TRBJ1-2, with 7 bases aligning to TRBD1. The germline V gene encodes CDR1 SGDLS and CDR2 YYNGEE. The CDR3 extends over 16 amino acids. The V segment lost 0 bases and the J segment 13 bases; nucleotides outside the gene matches: 18. The CDR3 loop is CASSVEEDRWGGLGTF. CDR3 nucleotides: TGTGCCAGCAGCGTAGAAGAGGACAGGTGGGGAGGTCTGGGCACCTTC.

This chain joins TRBV6-4 and TRBJ1-2; D unresolved. Deletions cut 9 bases from V and 8 bases from J, with 16 bases between. CDR1 and CDR2 (germline): MRHNA, SNTAGT. This CDR3 is 12 amino acids long. The CDR3 DNA reads TGTGCCAGTCTGCACCCCGACGGGGGCTACACCTTC. Its protein product is CASLHPDGGYTF.

The chain recombines TRBV9 with TRBJ2-7; tentatively, D is TRBD1 (7 bases). The CDR3 is made up of 12 amino acids. Trimming stripped 3 bases from V and 6 bases from J, with 10 bases between. Germline V lookup: CDR1 SGDLS, CDR2 YYNGEE. DNA of the CDR3: TGTGCCAGCAGCGACCAGGGGGGCGAGCAGTACTTC. Residues: CASSDQGGEQYF.

The V call is TRBV7-9, the J call TRBJ2-7; TRBD2 aligns across 7 bases. The V gene end was trimmed by 1 base and the J gene end by 2 bases; junction bases not matched to a gene: 2. This CDR3 region has 14 residues. The germline V gene has CDR1 SEHNR and CDR2 FQNEAQ (reference sequence). The CDR3 here is CASSLGTSPYEQYF. The CDR3 DNA is TGTGCCAGCAGCTTAGGGACTAGTCCCTACGAGCAGTACTTC.

The chain is built from TRBV19 and TRBJ1-1, with D possibly being TRBD1 (6 bases). The CDR3 runs to 14 residues. Looked up from germline, CDR1 is LNHDA and CDR2 is SQIVND (reference sequence). V lost 5 bases to trimming and J lost 4 bases, with 14 bases between them. The CDR3 sequence: CASSGNRVGTEAFF. For the CDR3, the DNA is TGTGCCAGTAGTGGAAACAGGGTTGGCACTGAAGCTTTCTTT.

This chain uses TRBV27 with TRBJ1-2, with 11 bases fitting TRBD1. Germline values: CDR1 MNHEY, CDR2 SMNVEV (reference sequence). The junction had 13 bases not matched to a gene; V was cut back by 5 bases and J by 5 bases. The CDR3 has 17 residues. CDR3 nucleotide sequence: TGTGCCAGCAGTCCAACAACCGGGACAGGGGGAGTATATGGCTACACCTTC. This encodes CASSPTTGTGGVYGYTF.

V gene TRBV28 combines with J gene TRBJ1-1, with a weak D call TRBD1 (5 bases). CDR1 and CDR2 from the germline V gene are MDHEN and SYDVKM. V was shortened by 7 bases and J by 1 base, with 16 bases between the two germline ends. The CDR3 covers 15 residues. The CDR3, as DNA: TGTGCCAGCATCTTACGCGGACACTGGAACACTGAAGCTTTCTTT. Protein: CASILRGHWNTEAFF.

The rearrangement links TRBV28 to TRBJ1-2; D remains unclear. Germline V CDR1 and CDR2: MDHEN, SYDVKM. The CDR3 runs 11 residues. The V and J ends lost 6 bases and 4 bases respectively, with 6 bases between them. The CDR3: CASSGFYGYTF. The CDR3 nucleotides read TGTGCCAGCAGCGGGTTCTATGGCTACACCTTC.

The chain links TRBV5-1 to TRBJ2-2, with D maybe TRBD1 (6 bases). CDR3 size: 12 residues. The germline V gene has CDR1 SGHRS and CDR2 YFSETQ. Trimming left V 2 bases short and J 12 bases short, with 11 bases between. The chain's CDR3 is CASSLNRAKLFF. In nucleotides, the CDR3 is TGCGCCAGCAGCTTAAACAGGGCAAAGCTGTTTTTT.

V gene TRBV3-1 (or the pseudogene TRBV3-2) combines with J gene TRBJ1-5, with D maybe TRBD1 (6 bases). V was shortened by 4 bases and J by 5 bases, with 12 bases between the two germline ends. There are 14 residues in the CDR3. Germline CDR1 LGHDT, CDR2 YNNKEL (reference sequence). The CDR3 nucleotides read TGTGCCAGCAGCCGCCTACAGGGAGATCAGCCCCAGCATTTT. Translating gives CASSRLQGDQPQHF.

The genes are TRBV2 and TRBJ1-2, with TRBD1 as a possible D gene (6 bases). CDR3 length: 15 amino acids. V gave up 7 bases and J gave up 8 bases, with 23 bases separating them. Looked up from germline, CDR1 is SNHLY and CDR2 is FYNNEI. The CDR3 sequence is CASTKQTGSPGGYTF. In nucleotides, the CDR3 is TGTGCCAGCACGAAGCAGACAGGATCTCCAGGGGGCTACACCTTC.

V gene TRBV20-1 combines with J gene TRBJ1-2, with D uncertain. This CDR3 has 10 amino acids. V lost 7 bases, J lost 4 bases, and 7 bases lay in between. CDR1 and CDR2 (germline): DFQATT, SNEGSKA (reference sequence). The CDR3 DNA sequence: TGCAGTGGCCAGGCCTATGGCTACACCTTC. Protein sequence: CSGQAYGYTF.

This sequence joins TRBV5-1 and TRBJ2-1, with 13 bases fitting TRBD2. Trimming took 7 bases from V and 2 from J; bases not matched to a gene: 3. The germline gives CDR1 SGHRS, CDR2 YFSETQ. The length of the CDR3 is 15 residues. CDR3 region: CASGLAGDPYNEQFF. The CDR3 bases are TGCGCCAGCGGACTAGCGGGGGACCCCTACAATGAGCAGTTCTTC.

The CDR3, as DNA: TGTGCCAGCAGCCCTTACAGGTCCTACGAGCAGTACTTC. Protein sequence: CASSPYRSYEQYF. The chain links TRBV27 to TRBJ2-7; D is possibly TRBD1 (5 bases). The CDR3 runs to 13 residues. Per germline, CDR1 MNHEY and CDR2 SMNVEV (reference sequence). The ends were cut back, 6 bases at V and 1 base at J, with 10 bases in the middle.

In this sample, this clone turned up once. The chain links TRBV7-8 to TRBJ1-5; 8 bases match TRBD1. CDR3 length equals 13 residues. Trimming at V came to 5 bases and at J to 6 bases, leaving 3 bases not matched to a gene. Germline V gene lookup returns CDR1 SGHVS and CDR2 FQNEAQ. CDR3 bases: TGTGCCAGCAGCGCGGACAGGGTTCAGCCCCAGCATTTT. Amino acid sequence: CASSADRVQPQHF.

This clone has just one count. This rearrangement joins TRBV24-1 to TRBJ2-1, with 13 positions matching TRBD2. CDR1 is KGHDR, CDR2 SFDVKD, per germline. This CDR3 has 16 amino acids. The junction had 11 bases not matched to a gene; V was cut back by 3 bases and J by 13 bases. The CDR3: CATSDAGLAGVQFQFF. The CDR3, as DNA: TGTGCCACCAGTGATGCTGGACTAGCGGGGGTCCAATTTCAGTTCTTC.

This clone was seen a single time. The gene calls are TRBV18 and TRBJ1-1; D possibly corresponds to TRBD1 (5 bases). The V gene's germline CDR1 is KGHSH and CDR2 LQKENI. This CDR3 is 14 amino acids long. Trimming cost V 2 bases and J 3 bases, with 10 bases left between them. The CDR3 loop reads CASSPSSGDTEAFF. In DNA form, the CDR3 reads TGTGCCAGCTCACCATCATCGGGGGACACTGAAGCTTTCTTT.

This clone was recorded a few times. The V call is TRBV30, the J call TRBJ1-2; the match to TRBD1 covers 8 bases. The CDR3 is 12 amino acids. CDR1 is GTSNPN, CDR2 SVGIG, per germline (reference sequence). Losses at the gene ends were 8 bases for V and 1 base for J; bases not matched to a gene: 3. This chain's CDR3 is CAGGQVNYGYTF. CDR3 sequence (DNA): TGTGCCGGGGGACAGGTTAACTATGGCTACACCTTC.

The chain carries TRBV11-2 and TRBJ2-7, with TRBD2 identical over 11 bases. With V trimmed by 3 bases and J by 2 bases, 9 bases remained unmatched. Germline V lookup: CDR1 SGHAT, CDR2 FQNNGV. This CDR3 has 17 residues. The CDR3, as DNA: TGTGCCAGCAGCTTCACCACTGGGACTAGCGGCGCCTACGAGCAGTACTTC. The encoded protein is CASSFTTGTSGAYEQYF.

This clone occurred once. An end of the junction does not agree with germline; a read error may underlie this. The chain combines TRBV4-3 with TRBJ1-2, with 7 bases fitting TRBD1. CDR3 length: 14 amino acids. In germline, CDR1 is LGHNA, CDR2 YSLEER. In nucleotides, the CDR3 is TGCGCCAGCAGCCCCCGGGACAGAAACTATGGCTACGCCTTC. Translating it yields CASSPRDRNYGYAF.

The V gene is TRBV27, the J gene TRBJ2-3; 10 bases are shared with TRBD2. Trimming at V came to 0 bases and at J to 10 bases, leaving 1 base not matched to a gene. This CDR3 comprises 13 residues. Germline CDR1 reads MNHEY; CDR2 reads SMNVEV (reference sequence). The CDR3 coding sequence is TGTGCCAGCAGTTTATCGACTAGCGGGCCGCAGTATTTT. Translating gives CASSLSTSGPQYF.

The V gene is TRBV7-3, the J gene TRBJ2-1; 8 nucleotides line up with TRBD1. Per the germline V gene, CDR1 is SGHTA and CDR2 is FQGTGA. The CDR3 has 14 residues. With 5 bases clipped from V and 8 bases from J, the junction kept 8 bases outside the gene matches. The CDR3 sequence: CASSPGQGGHEQFF. The CDR3 nucleotides are TGTGCCAGCAGCCCCGGACAGGGCGGGCATGAGCAGTTCTTC.

The chain joins TRBV30 to TRBJ2-7; 10 nucleotides match TRBD1. CDR1 and CDR2 from the germline V gene are GTSNPN and SVGIG (reference sequence). V was pared by 2 bases and J by 3 bases, with 7 bases of the junction left unmatched. CDR3 length: 15 amino acids. Written as DNA, the CDR3 is TGTGCCTGGAGTCCCCTCGGGACAGGGGACTACGAGCAGTACTTC. Its translation: CAWSPLGTGDYEQYF.

This clone was seen a single time. The chain couples TRBV19 to TRBJ2-7, with 7 nucleotides matching TRBD1. The germline gives CDR1 LNHDA, CDR2 SQIVND (reference sequence). The length of the CDR3 is 15 residues. V was pared by 3 bases and J by 2 bases, with 7 bases of the junction left unmatched. In nucleotides, the CDR3 is TGTGCCAGTAGTATTGCGTCAGGGGGTGCCTACGAGCAGTACTTC. Amino acid sequence: CASSIASGGAYEQYF.

The chain carries TRBV7-2 and TRBJ2-1; D may be TRBD2 (6 bases). Trimming stripped 2 bases from V and 0 bases from J, with 11 bases between. Germline CDR1 reads SGHTA; CDR2 reads FQGNSA. The CDR3 spans 16 residues. CDR3 protein: CASSLSGESSYNEQFF. In DNA form, the CDR3 reads TGTGCCAGCAGCTTATCGGGGGAGAGCTCCTACAATGAGCAGTTCTTC. Full variable domain (remainder filled in from reference TRBV7-2 and TRBJ2-1): GAGVSQSPSNKVTEKGKDVELRCDPISGHTALYWYRQSLGQGLEFLIYFQGNSAPDKSGLPSDRFSAERTGGSVSTLTIQRTQQEDSAVYLCASSLSGESSYNEQFFGPGTRLTVL.